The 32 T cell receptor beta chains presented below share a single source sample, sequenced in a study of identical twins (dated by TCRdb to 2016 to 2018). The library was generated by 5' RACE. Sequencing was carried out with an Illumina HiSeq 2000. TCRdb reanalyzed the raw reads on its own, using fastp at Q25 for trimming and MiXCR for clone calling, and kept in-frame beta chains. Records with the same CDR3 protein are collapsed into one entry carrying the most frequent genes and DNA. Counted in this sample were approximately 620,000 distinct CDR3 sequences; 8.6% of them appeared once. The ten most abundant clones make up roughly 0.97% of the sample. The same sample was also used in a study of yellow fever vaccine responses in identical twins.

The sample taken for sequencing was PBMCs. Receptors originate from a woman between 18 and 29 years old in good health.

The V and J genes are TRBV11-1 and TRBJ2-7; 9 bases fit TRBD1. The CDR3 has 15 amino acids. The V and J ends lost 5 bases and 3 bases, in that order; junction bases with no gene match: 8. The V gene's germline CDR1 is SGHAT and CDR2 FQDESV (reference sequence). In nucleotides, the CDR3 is TGTGCCAGCAGCACGAGGACAGGGGCCTTCTACGAGCAGTACTTC. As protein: CASSTRTGAFYEQYF.

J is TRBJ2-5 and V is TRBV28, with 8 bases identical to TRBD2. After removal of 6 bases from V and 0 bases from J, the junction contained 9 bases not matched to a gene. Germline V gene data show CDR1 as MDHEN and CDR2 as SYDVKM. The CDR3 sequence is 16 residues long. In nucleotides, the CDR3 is TGTGCCAGCAGCAAAAGCGGGAGAACGTACCAAGAGACCCAGTACTTC. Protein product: CASSKSGRTYQETQYF.

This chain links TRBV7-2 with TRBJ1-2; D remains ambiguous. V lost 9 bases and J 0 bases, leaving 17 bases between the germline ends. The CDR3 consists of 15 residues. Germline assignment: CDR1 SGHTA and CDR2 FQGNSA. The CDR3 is CASKLSGGANYGYTF. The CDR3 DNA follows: TGTGCCAGTAAGCTTAGCGGCGGGGCTAACTATGGCTACACCTTC.

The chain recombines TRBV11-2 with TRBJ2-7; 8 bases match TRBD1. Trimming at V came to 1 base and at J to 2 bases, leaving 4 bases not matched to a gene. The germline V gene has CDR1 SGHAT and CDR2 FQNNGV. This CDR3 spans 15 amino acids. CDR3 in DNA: TGTGCCAGCAGCTTAGGCCGGGACAGGACCTACGAGCAGTACTTC. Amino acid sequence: CASSLGRDRTYEQYF. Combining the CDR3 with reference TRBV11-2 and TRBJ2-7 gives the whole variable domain EAGVAQSPRYKIIEKRQSVAFWCNPISGHATLYWYQQILGQGPKLLIQFQNNGVVDDSQLPKDRFSAERLKGVDSTLKIQPAKLEDSAVYLCASSLGRDRTYEQYFGPGTRLTVT.

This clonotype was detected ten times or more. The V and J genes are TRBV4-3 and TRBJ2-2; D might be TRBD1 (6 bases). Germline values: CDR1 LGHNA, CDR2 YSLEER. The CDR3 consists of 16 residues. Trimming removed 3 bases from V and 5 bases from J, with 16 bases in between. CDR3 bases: TGCGCCAGCAGCCAGAGCCGGGCCAGGGGAACCGGGGAGCTGTTTTTT. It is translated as CASSQSRARGTGELFF.

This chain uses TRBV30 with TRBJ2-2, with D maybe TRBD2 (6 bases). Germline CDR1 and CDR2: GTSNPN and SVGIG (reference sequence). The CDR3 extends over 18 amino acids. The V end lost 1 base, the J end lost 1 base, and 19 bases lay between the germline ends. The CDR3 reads CAWSGRRDTERNTGELFF. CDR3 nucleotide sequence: TGTGCCTGGAGTGGCCGGAGGGATACAGAGAGGAACACCGGGGAGCTGTTTTTT.

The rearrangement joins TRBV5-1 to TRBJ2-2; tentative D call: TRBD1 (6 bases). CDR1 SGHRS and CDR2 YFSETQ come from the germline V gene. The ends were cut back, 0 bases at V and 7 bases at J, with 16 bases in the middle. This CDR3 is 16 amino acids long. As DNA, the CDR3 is TGCGCCAGCAGCTTGGACCCAGGGGTAGCCGTCGGGGAGCTGTTTTTT. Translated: CASSLDPGVAVGELFF.

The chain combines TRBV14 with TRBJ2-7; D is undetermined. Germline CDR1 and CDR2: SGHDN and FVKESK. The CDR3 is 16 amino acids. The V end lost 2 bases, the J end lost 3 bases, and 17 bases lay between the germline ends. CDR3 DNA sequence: TGTGCCAGCAGCCAACGGTCGTCCTTGGGGTACTACGAGCAGTACTTC. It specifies CASSQRSSLGYYEQYF. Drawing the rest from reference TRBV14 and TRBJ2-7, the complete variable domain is EAGVTQFPSHSVIEKGQTVTLRCDPISGHDNLYWYRRVMGKEIKFLLHFVKESKQDESGMPNNRFLAERTGGTYSTLKVQPAELEDSGVYFCASSQRSSLGYYEQYFGPGTRLTVT.

This CDR3 reads CASSFGGGIAYEQYF. The CDR3 DNA reads TGTGCCAGCAGCTTTGGAGGTGGGATTGCCTACGAGCAGTACTTC. The chain combines TRBV7-2 with TRBJ2-7; tentatively, D is TRBD2 (5 bases). Trimming removed 3 bases from V and 2 bases from J, with 14 bases in between. The V gene's germline CDR1 is SGHTA and CDR2 FQGNSA. The CDR3 is made up of 15 amino acids.

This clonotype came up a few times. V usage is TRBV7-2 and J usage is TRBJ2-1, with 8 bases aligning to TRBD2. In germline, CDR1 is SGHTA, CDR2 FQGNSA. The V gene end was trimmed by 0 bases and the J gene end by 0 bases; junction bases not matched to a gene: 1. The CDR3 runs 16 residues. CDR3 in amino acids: CASSLAAGASYNEQFF. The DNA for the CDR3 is TGTGCCAGCAGCTTAGCAGCGGGGGCCTCCTACAATGAGCAGTTCTTC.

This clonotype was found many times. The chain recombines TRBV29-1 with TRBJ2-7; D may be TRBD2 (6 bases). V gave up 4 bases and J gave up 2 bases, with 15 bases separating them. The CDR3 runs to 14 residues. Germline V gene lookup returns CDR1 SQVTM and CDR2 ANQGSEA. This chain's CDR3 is CSVVLRGVTYEQYF. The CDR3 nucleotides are TGCAGCGTTGTCCTCCGCGGGGTTACCTACGAGCAGTACTTC.

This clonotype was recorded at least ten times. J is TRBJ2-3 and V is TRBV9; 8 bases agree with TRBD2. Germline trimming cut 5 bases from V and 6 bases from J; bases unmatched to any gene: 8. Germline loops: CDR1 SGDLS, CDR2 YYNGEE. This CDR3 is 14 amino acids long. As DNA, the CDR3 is TGTGCCAGCAGTGTTCGGGGGGGGATGGATACGCAGTATTTT. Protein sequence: CASSVRGGMDTQYF.

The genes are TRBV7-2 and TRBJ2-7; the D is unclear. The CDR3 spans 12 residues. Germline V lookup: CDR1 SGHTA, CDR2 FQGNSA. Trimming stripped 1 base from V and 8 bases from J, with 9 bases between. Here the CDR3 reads CASSLERVKQYF. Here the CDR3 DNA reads TGTGCCAGCAGCTTAGAAAGGGTTAAGCAGTACTTC.

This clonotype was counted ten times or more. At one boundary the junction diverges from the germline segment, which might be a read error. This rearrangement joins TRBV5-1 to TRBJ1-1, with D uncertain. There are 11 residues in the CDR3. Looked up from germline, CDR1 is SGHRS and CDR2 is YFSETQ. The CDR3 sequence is CASSLGTEAFF. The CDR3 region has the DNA TGTGCCAGCAGTTTAGGCACTGAAGCTTTCTTT. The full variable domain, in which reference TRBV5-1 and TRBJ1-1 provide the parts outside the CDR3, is KAGVTQTPRYLIKTRGQQVTLSCSPISGHRSVSWYQQTPGQGLQFLFEYFSETQRNKGNFPGRFSGRQFSNSRSEMNVSTLELGDSALYLCASSLGTEAFFGQGTRLTVV.

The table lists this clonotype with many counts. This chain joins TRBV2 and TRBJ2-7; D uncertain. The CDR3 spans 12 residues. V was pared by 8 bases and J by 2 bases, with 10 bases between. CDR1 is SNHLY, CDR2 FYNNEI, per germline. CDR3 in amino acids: CASCGEPYEQYF. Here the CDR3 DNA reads TGTGCCAGCTGCGGTGAACCCTACGAGCAGTACTTC.

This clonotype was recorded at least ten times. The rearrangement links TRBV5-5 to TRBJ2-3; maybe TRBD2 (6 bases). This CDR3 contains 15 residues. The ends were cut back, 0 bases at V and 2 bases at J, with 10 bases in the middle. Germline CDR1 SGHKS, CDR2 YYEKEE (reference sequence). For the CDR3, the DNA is TGTGCCAGCAGCTTGGCGGGGGACCCCACAGATACGCAGTATTTT. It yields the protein CASSLAGDPTDTQYF.

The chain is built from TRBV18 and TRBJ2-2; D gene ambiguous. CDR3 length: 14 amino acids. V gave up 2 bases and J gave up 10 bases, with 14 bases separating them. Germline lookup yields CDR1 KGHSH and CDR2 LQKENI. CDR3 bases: TGTGCCAGCTCACCAAGGCAGGTCCCCACGGAGCTGTTTTTT. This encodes CASSPRQVPTELFF.

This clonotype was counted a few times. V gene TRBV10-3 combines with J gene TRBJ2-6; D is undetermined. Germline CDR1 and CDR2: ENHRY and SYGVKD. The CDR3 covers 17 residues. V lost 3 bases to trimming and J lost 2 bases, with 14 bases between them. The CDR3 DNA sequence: TGTGCCATCAGTGATTTCCCCTCCGGCCCTGGGGCCAACGTCCTGACTTTC. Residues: CAISDFPSGPGANVLTF.

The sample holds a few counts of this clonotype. The chain's CDR3 is CASSLLTRADTQYF. The CDR3 nucleotides read TGTGCCAGCAGCCTCTTAACTAGAGCAGATACGCAGTATTTT. This chain connects TRBV11-2 to TRBJ2-3, with D maybe TRBD2 (5 bases). The CDR3 covers 14 residues. V lost 5 bases to trimming and J lost 4 bases, with 13 bases between them. Germline CDR1 SGHAT, CDR2 FQNNGV.

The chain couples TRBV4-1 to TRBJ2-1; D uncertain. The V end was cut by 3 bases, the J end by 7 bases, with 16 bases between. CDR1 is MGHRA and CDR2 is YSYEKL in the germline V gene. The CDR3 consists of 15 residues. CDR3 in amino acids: CASSHRRGEANEQFF. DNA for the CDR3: TGCGCCAGCAGCCACAGACGCGGAGAAGCAAATGAGCAGTTCTTC.

CDR3 sequence (DNA): TGTGCCAGCAGCTCCAGCGGGAGGGAGACCCAGTACTTC. Translation gives CASSSSGRETQYF. V is TRBV5-6 and J is TRBJ2-5; TRBD2 agrees at 9 bases. Germline-derived CDR1 and CDR2 are SGHDT and YYEEEE. V was clipped by 3 bases and J by 5 bases; unmatched bases: 2. This CDR3 is built from 13 residues.

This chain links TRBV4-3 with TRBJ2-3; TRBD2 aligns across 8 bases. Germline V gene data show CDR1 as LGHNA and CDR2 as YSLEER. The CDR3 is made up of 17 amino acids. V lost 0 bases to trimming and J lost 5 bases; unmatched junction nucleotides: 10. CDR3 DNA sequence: TGCGCCAGCAGCCAAGATGGCGGGGCTACTAGCGGAGATACGCAGTATTTT. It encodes CASSQDGGATSGDTQYF.

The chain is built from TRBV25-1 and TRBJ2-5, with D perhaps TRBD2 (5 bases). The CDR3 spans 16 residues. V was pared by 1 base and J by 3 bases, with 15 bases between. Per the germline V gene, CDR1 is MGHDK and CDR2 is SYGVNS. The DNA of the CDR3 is TGTGCCAGCAGTGAATTTAGCGACACGCAAGAAGAGACCCAGTACTTC. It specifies CASSEFSDTQEETQYF.

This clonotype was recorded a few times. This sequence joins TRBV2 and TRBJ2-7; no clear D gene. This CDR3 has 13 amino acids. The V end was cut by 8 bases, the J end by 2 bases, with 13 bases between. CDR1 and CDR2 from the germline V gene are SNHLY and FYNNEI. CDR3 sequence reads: CASQPHRTYEQYF. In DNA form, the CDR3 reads TGTGCCAGCCAGCCCCACAGAACCTACGAGCAGTACTTC.

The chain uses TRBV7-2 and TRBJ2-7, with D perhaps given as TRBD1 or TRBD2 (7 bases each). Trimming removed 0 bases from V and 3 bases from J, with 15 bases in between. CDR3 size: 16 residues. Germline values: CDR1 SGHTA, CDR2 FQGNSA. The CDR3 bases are TGTACCAGCAGCTTAGCCGACTTCAGGGGGGGCTACGAGCAGTACTTC. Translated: CTSSLADFRGGYEQYF.

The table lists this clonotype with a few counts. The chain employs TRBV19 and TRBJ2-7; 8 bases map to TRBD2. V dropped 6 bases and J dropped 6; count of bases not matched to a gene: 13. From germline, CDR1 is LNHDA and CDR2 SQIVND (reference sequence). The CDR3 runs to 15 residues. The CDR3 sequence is CASRSLTAGVAEQYF. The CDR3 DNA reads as TGTGCCAGTAGATCCCTAACAGCGGGAGTGGCCGAGCAGTACTTC.

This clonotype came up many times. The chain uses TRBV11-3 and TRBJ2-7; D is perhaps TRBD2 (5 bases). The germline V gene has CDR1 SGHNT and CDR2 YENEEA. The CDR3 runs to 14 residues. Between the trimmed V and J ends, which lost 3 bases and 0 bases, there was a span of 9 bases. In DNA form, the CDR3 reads TGTGCCAGCAGCTTCTCGGGAACCTCCTACGAGCAGTACTTC. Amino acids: CASSFSGTSYEQYF.

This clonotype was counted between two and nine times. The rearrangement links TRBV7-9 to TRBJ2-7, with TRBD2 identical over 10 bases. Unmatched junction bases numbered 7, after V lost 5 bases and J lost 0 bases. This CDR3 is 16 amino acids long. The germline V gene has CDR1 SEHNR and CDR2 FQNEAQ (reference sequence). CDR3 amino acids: CASSTLAGASSYEQYF. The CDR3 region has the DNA TGTGCCAGCAGCACTCTAGCGGGAGCGTCCTCCTACGAGCAGTACTTC.

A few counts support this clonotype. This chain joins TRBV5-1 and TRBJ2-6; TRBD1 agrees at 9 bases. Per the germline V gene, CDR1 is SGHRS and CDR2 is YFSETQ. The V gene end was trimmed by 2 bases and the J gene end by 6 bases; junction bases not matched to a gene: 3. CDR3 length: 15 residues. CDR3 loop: CASSLRDRVANVLTF. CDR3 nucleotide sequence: TGCGCCAGCAGCTTACGGGACAGGGTGGCCAACGTCCTGACTTTC.

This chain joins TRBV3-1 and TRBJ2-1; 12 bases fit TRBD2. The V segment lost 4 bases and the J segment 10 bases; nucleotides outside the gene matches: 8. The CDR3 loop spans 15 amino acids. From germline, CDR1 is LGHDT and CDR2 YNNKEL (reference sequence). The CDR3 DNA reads TGTGCCAGCAGCCTTAGGACTAGCGGGACTTGGGAGCAGTTCTTC. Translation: CASSLRTSGTWEQFF.

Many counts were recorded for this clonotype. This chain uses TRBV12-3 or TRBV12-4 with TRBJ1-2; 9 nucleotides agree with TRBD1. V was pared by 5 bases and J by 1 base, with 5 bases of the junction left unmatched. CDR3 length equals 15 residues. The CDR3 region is CASSRWDRVNYGYTF. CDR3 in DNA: TGTGCCAGCAGTAGATGGGACAGGGTTAACTATGGCTACACCTTC.

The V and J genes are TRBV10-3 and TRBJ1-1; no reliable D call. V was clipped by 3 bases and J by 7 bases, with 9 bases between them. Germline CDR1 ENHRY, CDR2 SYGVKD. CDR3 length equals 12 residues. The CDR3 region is CAISDGVSEAFF. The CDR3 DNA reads TGTGCCATCAGTGACGGGGTCAGTGAAGCTTTCTTT.